Below, 13 T cell receptor beta chains from the same sample are listed, as sequenced in a study of T cell responses to AZD1222 COVID-19 vaccine. Libraries were prepared by immunoSEQ multiplex PCR; TCRdb keeps only in-frame clonotypes and omits some of them. Of fewer than 150,000 clones listed, approximately 94% are singletons. The sample here was peripheral blood, taken on day 0 of AZD1222 vaccination. Every receptor here comes from an adult in good health.

The CDR3 is CASSVTASSYNEQFF. The CDR3 DNA reads TGTGCCAGCAGTGTTACTGCGAGCTCCTACAATGAGCAGTTCTTC. The chain recombines TRBV25-1 with TRBJ2-1; no reliable D call. V lost 4 bases, J lost 0 bases, and 10 bases lay in between. From germline, CDR1 is MGHDK and CDR2 SYGVNS. This CDR3 is built from 15 residues.

The rearrangement joins TRBV19 to TRBJ1-2; maybe TRBD1 (6 bases). Trimming took 6 bases from V and 4 from J, leaving 12 bases between them. The CDR3 runs to 13 residues. Germline V gene lookup returns CDR1 LNHDA and CDR2 SQIVND (reference sequence). The DNA of the CDR3 is TGTGCCAGTAGCTCACAGGGAACCTATGGCTACACCTTC. Its translation is CASSSQGTYGYTF.

The genes are TRBV30 and TRBJ1-1; no definite D call. This CDR3 has 12 amino acids. Between the trimmed V and J ends, which lost 1 base and 4 bases, there was a span of 7 bases. The germline V gene encodes CDR1 GTSNPN and CDR2 SVGIG (reference sequence). CDR3 loop: CAWSAGGTEAFF. The DNA for the CDR3 is TGTGCCTGGAGTGCAGGAGGCACTGAAGCTTTCTTT.

This chain uses TRBV5-1 with TRBJ2-7; 8 positions match TRBD2. The CDR3 sequence is 14 residues long. Germline V gene lookup returns CDR1 SGHRS and CDR2 YFSETQ. J gave up 7 bases and V 4 bases, and 10 bases lay outside the gene matches. CDR3 DNA sequence: TGCGCCAGCAGCCCCGGACCGGGGGGGGGAGAGCAGTACTTC. Its translation is CASSPGPGGGEQYF.

V and J are TRBV30 and TRBJ1-3, with unresolved D. V lost 0 bases to trimming and J lost 2 bases, with 5 bases between them. The length of the CDR3 is 13 residues. Germline CDR1 GTSNPN, CDR2 SVGIG (reference sequence). DNA of the CDR3: TGTGCCTGGAGTGTAGAGACTGGAAACACCATATATTTT. This codes for CAWSVETGNTIYF.

V gene TRBV2 combines with J gene TRBJ2-3, with D uncertain. Germline lookup yields CDR1 SNHLY and CDR2 FYNNEI. The germline V and J ends were trimmed by 5 bases and 3 bases, with 9 bases remaining between them. This CDR3 is built from 13 residues. The CDR3 region has the DNA TGTGCCAGCAGTCGTATAAGGACAGATACGCAGTATTTT. Its protein is CASSRIRTDTQYF.

The J gene is TRBJ1-1, the V gene TRBV18; D is perhaps TRBD1 (5 bases). CDR1 is KGHSH, CDR2 LQKENI, per germline. Deletions cut 6 bases from V and 7 bases from J, with 9 bases between. The length of the CDR3 is 11 residues. This CDR3 reads CASSDSIEAFF. DNA for the CDR3: TGTGCCAGCTCCGACAGTATTGAAGCTTTCTTT.

V and J are TRBV5-5 and TRBJ1-2; 8 positions agree with TRBD1. CDR1 and CDR2 from the germline V gene are SGHKS and YYEKEE (reference sequence). Unmatched junction bases numbered 4, after V lost 4 bases and J lost 2 bases. This CDR3 has 14 residues. DNA for the CDR3: TGTGCCAGCAGCCAACGGACAGGGAACTATGGCTACACCTTC. Translating gives CASSQRTGNYGYTF.

The J gene is TRBJ2-2, the V gene TRBV18; a possible D gene is TRBD2 (5 bases). V was shortened by 6 bases and J by 5 bases, with 10 bases between the two germline ends. The germline CDR1 and CDR2 sequences are KGHSH and LQKENI. The CDR3 covers 13 residues. CDR3 sequence: CASSLGVTGELFF. The CDR3 bases are TGTGCCAGCTCTCTCGGGGTGACCGGGGAGCTGTTTTTT.

This chain links TRBV10-3 with TRBJ2-7; weak D call: TRBD1 (5 bases). CDR1 and CDR2 (germline): ENHRY, SYGVKD. This CDR3 has 15 residues. Trimming pared 7 bases from V and 3 bases from J, leaving 19 bases between. CDR3 DNA sequence: TGTGCCATCACTAGGGGCCCTAGGTCCCACTACGAGCAGTACTTC. Translating it yields CAITRGPRSHYEQYF.

This chain links TRBV7-6 with TRBJ2-1; 13 bases align to TRBD2. Per the germline V gene, CDR1 is SGHVS and CDR2 is FNYEAQ. Trimming cost V 1 base and J 10 bases; bases outside gene matches: 7. The CDR3 runs 16 residues. Here the CDR3 reads CASSLGLAGGQGEQFF. The CDR3 coding sequence is TGTGCCAGCAGCTTAGGACTAGCGGGAGGTCAAGGCGAGCAGTTCTTC.

The J gene is TRBJ1-6, the V gene TRBV5-4; D not certain. V shed 2 bases and J shed 8 bases, with 8 bases lying between them. The CDR3 contains 13 residues. Looked up from germline, CDR1 is SGHNT and CDR2 is YYREEE (reference sequence). The CDR3 region has the DNA TGTGCCAGCAGCTTAGAACGGGATTCACCCCTCCACTTT. Protein product: CASSLERDSPLHF.

This clone has just a few counts. The rearrangement joins TRBV12-3 or TRBV12-4 to TRBJ2-1; D tentatively fits TRBD1 or TRBD2 (5 bases each). The V end was cut by 1 base, the J end by 10 bases, with 8 bases between. There are 12 residues in the CDR3. The CDR3 nucleotides read TGTGCCAGCAGTTTAGTGAGGGGAGAGCAGTTCTTC. Translated, it gives CASSLVRGEQFF.